This is a list of T cell receptor beta chains from one sample in a study of T cells after yellow fever vaccination. MiXCR was run by TCRdb on the 5' RACE reads, yielding one entry per CDR3 protein. This table holds roughly 330,000 distinct CDR3 sequences, 3% to 4.5% found once. This material consisted of PBMCs, taken 5 days after the yellow fever booster vaccination. These receptors came from a man aged 18 to 29 who received the YFV17D yellow fever vaccine. Each CDR3 is given with its conserved first and last residue. A D gene is named only where the DNA matches it firmly. The size field is filled for only some rows; it gives once, few, many or a size class.

v_call: TRBV20-1
d_call: NA
j_call: TRBJ2-5
clone_size: NA
cdr3_aa: CSARLREETQYF
cdr3_nt: TGCAGTGCGAGGCTGAGGGAGGAGACCCAGTACTTC

v_call: TRBV7-2
d_call: NA
j_call: TRBJ1-6
clone_size: few
cdr3_aa: CASSFGQSGPSPLHF
cdr3_nt: TGTGCCAGCAGCTTTGGACAATCGGGGCCTTCACCCCTCCACTTT

v_call: TRBV6-5
d_call: NA
j_call: TRBJ2-3
clone_size: few
cdr3_aa: CASSSPRRYTQYF
cdr3_nt: TGTGCCAGCAGTAGCCCCAGGAGGTATACGCAGTATTTT

v_call: TRBV7-2
d_call: TRBD2
j_call: TRBJ2-2
clone_size: few
cdr3_aa: CASSLGTRALSGELFF
cdr3_nt: TGTGCCAGCAGCCTAGGGACTAGGGCCCTGTCCGGGGAGCTGTTTTTT

v_call: TRBV29-1
d_call: NA
j_call: TRBJ2-1
clone_size: many
cdr3_aa: CSVVWPLRGNEQFF
cdr3_nt: TGCAGCGTTGTCTGGCCACTCCGGGGCAATGAGCAGTTCTTC

v_call: TRBV3-1
d_call: NA
j_call: TRBJ2-5
clone_size: NA
cdr3_aa: CASSQSTGRETQYF
cdr3_nt: TGTGCCAGCAGCCAATCTACGGGGAGGGAGACCCAGTACTTC

v_call: TRBV28
d_call: NA
j_call: TRBJ1-6
clone_size: few
cdr3_aa: CASIPGALDSPLHF
cdr3_nt: TGTGCCAGCATCCCTGGGGCTTTGGATTCACCCCTCCACTTT

v_call: TRBV6-5
d_call: TRBD1
j_call: TRBJ1-2
clone_size: NA
cdr3_aa: CASSYSNTDLQGPNYGYTF
cdr3_nt: TGTGCCAGCAGTTACTCGAACACCGACCTACAGGGGCCCAACTATGGCTACACCTTC

v_call: TRBV29-1
d_call: NA
j_call: TRBJ2-1
clone_size: few
cdr3_aa: CSVGGEPGSYNEQFF
cdr3_nt: TGCAGCGTTGGGGGGGAACCGGGCTCCTACAATGAGCAGTTCTTC

v_call: TRBV12-3/TRBV12-4
d_call: NA
j_call: TRBJ2-3
clone_size: few
cdr3_aa: CASSYELLGTDTQYF
cdr3_nt: TGTGCCAGCAGTTATGAGTTACTCGGCACAGATACGCAGTATTTT

v_call: TRBV12-3/TRBV12-4
d_call: NA
j_call: TRBJ2-7
clone_size: few
cdr3_aa: CASTLLGHEQYF
cdr3_nt: TGTGCCAGCACCCTCCTTGGGCACGAGCAGTACTTC

v_call: TRBV7-2
d_call: NA
j_call: TRBJ2-3
clone_size: few
cdr3_aa: CASSLDRSSTDTQYF
cdr3_nt: TGTGCCAGCAGCTTAGACAGGTCGAGCACAGATACGCAGTATTTT

v_call: TRBV6-6
d_call: TRBD2
j_call: TRBJ2-7
clone_size: NA
cdr3_aa: CASSYLAGGSGEQYF
cdr3_nt: TGTGCCAGCAGTTACTTGGCGGGGGGATCGGGGGAGCAGTACTTC

v_call: TRBV3-1
d_call: TRBD2
j_call: TRBJ2-6
clone_size: few
cdr3_aa: CASSQEPGLYVTGPGANVLTF
cdr3_nt: TGTGCCAGCAGCCAAGAGCCGGGACTATATGTCACCGGCCCTGGGGCCAACGTCCTGACTTTC

v_call: TRBV20-1
d_call: NA
j_call: TRBJ1-2
clone_size: NA
cdr3_aa: CSARDVRGDRYGFTF
cdr3_nt: TGCAGTGCTAGAGATGTTCGAGGGGACCGCTATGGCTTCACCTTC

v_call: TRBV7-9
d_call: NA
j_call: TRBJ1-5
clone_size: many
cdr3_aa: CASSLGAGGQPQHF
cdr3_nt: TGTGCCAGCAGCTTAGGGGCCGGGGGACAGCCCCAGCATTTT

v_call: TRBV11-2
d_call: TRBD1
j_call: TRBJ1-2
clone_size: few
cdr3_aa: CASSLTGGSPYGYTF
cdr3_nt: TGTGCCAGCAGCTTAACAGGGGGCTCTCCCTATGGCTACACCTTC

v_call: TRBV24-1
d_call: NA
j_call: TRBJ2-3
clone_size: many
cdr3_aa: CATSDHRTNRGTQYF
cdr3_nt: TGTGCCACCAGTGATCACCGGACTAATCGAGGGACGCAGTATTTT

v_call: TRBV11-1
d_call: TRBD1
j_call: TRBJ1-1
clone_size: many
cdr3_aa: CASSPWTGDGTEAFF
cdr3_nt: TGTGCCAGCAGCCCCTGGACAGGGGATGGAACTGAAGCTTTCTTT

v_call: TRBV12-3/TRBV12-4
d_call: NA
j_call: TRBJ1-2
clone_size: many
cdr3_aa: CASSLNSGNYGYTF
cdr3_nt: TGTGCCAGCAGTTTAAATTCAGGGAACTATGGCTACACCTTC

v_call: TRBV20-1
d_call: NA
j_call: TRBJ2-7
clone_size: NA
cdr3_aa: CSAPAGTYEQYF
cdr3_nt: TGCAGTGCCCCGGCGGGAACCTACGAGCAGTACTTC

v_call: TRBV3-1
d_call: NA
j_call: TRBJ2-3
clone_size: NA
cdr3_aa: CASSQDEGELAVADTQYF
cdr3_nt: TGTGCCAGCAGCCAAGACGAAGGCGAGCTAGCAGTGGCAGATACGCAGTATTTT

v_call: TRBV12-3/TRBV12-4
d_call: TRBD1
j_call: TRBJ1-5
clone_size: many
cdr3_aa: CASSSGQSSNQPQHF
cdr3_nt: TGTGCCAGCAGTTCGGGACAGTCGAGCAATCAGCCCCAGCATTTT

v_call: TRBV6-1
d_call: TRBD1
j_call: TRBJ1-2
clone_size: NA
cdr3_aa: CASSEANRGLRQYGYTF
cdr3_nt: TGTGCCAGCAGTGAAGCGAACAGGGGGCTCCGTCAGTATGGCTACACCTTC

v_call: TRBV20-1
d_call: TRBD2
j_call: TRBJ2-3
clone_size: NA
cdr3_aa: CSGAGGGTDTQYF
cdr3_nt: TGCAGTGGAGCGGGGGGGGGCACAGATACGCAGTATTTT

v_call: TRBV5-1
d_call: NA
j_call: TRBJ2-3
clone_size: few
cdr3_aa: CASSQGLTTDTQYF
cdr3_nt: TGCGCCAGCAGCCAAGGGTTGACCACAGATACGCAGTATTTT

v_call: TRBV19
d_call: TRBD1
j_call: TRBJ1-2
clone_size: few
cdr3_aa: CASSMGDSSYGYTF
cdr3_nt: TGTGCCAGTAGTATGGGGGACAGTTCCTATGGCTACACCTTC

v_call: TRBV30
d_call: TRBD2
j_call: TRBJ2-7
clone_size: NA
cdr3_aa: CAWRRGGRGLAFHEQYF
cdr3_nt: TGTGCCTGGAGACGCGGGGGTAGGGGACTAGCGTTCCACGAGCAGTACTTC

v_call: TRBV7-2
d_call: NA
j_call: TRBJ2-2
clone_size: NA
cdr3_aa: CASSLVADNTGELFF
cdr3_nt: TGTGCCAGCAGCTTAGTGGCAGATAACACCGGGGAGCTGTTTTTT

v_call: TRBV5-6
d_call: NA
j_call: TRBJ1-2
clone_size: NA
cdr3_aa: CASIRRRGNYGYTF
cdr3_nt: TGTGCCAGCATTAGAAGGCGGGGTAACTATGGCTACACCTTC

v_call: TRBV3-1
d_call: TRBD1
j_call: TRBJ2-7
clone_size: NA
cdr3_aa: CASSPPGTGRQYF
cdr3_nt: TGTGCCAGCAGCCCTCCCGGGACAGGGCGGCAGTACTTC

v_call: TRBV28
d_call: TRBD1
j_call: TRBJ2-3
clone_size: NA
cdr3_aa: CASHGQGRVNTQYF
cdr3_nt: TGTGCCAGCCATGGACAGGGGAGAGTGAATACGCAGTATTTT

v_call: TRBV24-1
d_call: TRBD1
j_call: TRBJ2-2
clone_size: NA
cdr3_aa: CATSTPGQGTGELFF
cdr3_nt: TGTGCCACCAGTACACCGGGACAGGGGACCGGGGAGCTGTTTTTT

v_call: TRBV7-2
d_call: NA
j_call: TRBJ1-1
clone_size: NA
cdr3_aa: CASSSIPAGGKAFF
cdr3_nt: TGTGCCAGCAGCTCCATCCCGGCGGGGGGCAAAGCTTTCTTT

v_call: TRBV29-1
d_call: NA
j_call: TRBJ2-1
clone_size: NA
cdr3_aa: CSVEFLGAYNEQFF
cdr3_nt: TGCAGCGTTGAGTTTTTGGGGGCCTACAATGAGCAGTTCTTC

v_call: TRBV6-4
d_call: TRBD2
j_call: TRBJ2-1
clone_size: many
cdr3_aa: CASSRTSGEGHEQFF
cdr3_nt: TGTGCCAGCAGCCGGACTAGCGGGGAGGGGCATGAGCAGTTCTTC

v_call: TRBV4-2
d_call: NA
j_call: TRBJ2-5
clone_size: few
cdr3_aa: CASSQGARGRETQYF
cdr3_nt: TGTGCCAGCAGCCAAGGAGCCCGGGGCAGGGAGACCCAGTACTTC

v_call: TRBV14
d_call: TRBD1
j_call: TRBJ1-1
clone_size: few
cdr3_aa: CASSHMLGQANTEAFF
cdr3_nt: TGTGCCAGCAGCCACATGCTCGGACAGGCGAACACTGAAGCTTTCTTT

v_call: TRBV7-2
d_call: NA
j_call: TRBJ1-2
clone_size: few
cdr3_aa: CASRDGLGNGGYTF
cdr3_nt: TGTGCCAGCAGAGATGGGTTGGGGAATGGTGGCTACACCTTC

v_call: TRBV19
d_call: NA
j_call: TRBJ2-2
clone_size: NA
cdr3_aa: CASSMRRDSGGELFF
cdr3_nt: TGTGCCAGTAGTATGAGGAGGGACTCCGGCGGGGAGCTGTTTTTT

v_call: TRBV5-5
d_call: NA
j_call: TRBJ1-1
clone_size: many
cdr3_aa: CASSPSWGTEAFF
cdr3_nt: TGTGCCAGCAGCCCCTCGTGGGGCACTGAAGCTTTCTTT

v_call: TRBV29-1
d_call: NA
j_call: TRBJ2-6
clone_size: NA
cdr3_aa: CSATPVGSGANVLTF
cdr3_nt: TGCAGCGCGACTCCCGTGGGCTCTGGGGCCAACGTCCTGACTTTC

v_call: TRBV7-6
d_call: TRBD1
j_call: TRBJ1-1
clone_size: many
cdr3_aa: CASSPPKAGGTEAFF
cdr3_nt: TGTGCCAGCAGCCCCCCCAAGGCAGGGGGCACTGAAGCTTTCTTT

v_call: TRBV7-3
d_call: NA
j_call: TRBJ2-2
clone_size: few
cdr3_aa: CASSLPRAGTGELFF
cdr3_nt: TGTGCCAGCAGCTTACCGAGGGCCGGCACCGGGGAGCTGTTTTTT

v_call: TRBV11-3
d_call: NA
j_call: TRBJ2-3
clone_size: few
cdr3_aa: CASSFLGDNTQYF
cdr3_nt: TGTGCCAGCAGCTTCTTAGGGGACAATACGCAGTATTTT

v_call: TRBV9
d_call: TRBD1
j_call: TRBJ1-2
clone_size: many
cdr3_aa: CASSVQGEVYYGYTF
cdr3_nt: TGTGCCAGCAGTGTGCAGGGGGAGGTTTACTATGGCTACACCTTC

v_call: TRBV7-2
d_call: NA
j_call: TRBJ2-3
clone_size: many
cdr3_aa: CASSLLQATDTQYF
cdr3_nt: TGTGCCAGCAGCTTATTACAGGCCACAGATACGCAGTATTTT